The 22 T cell receptor beta chains presented below share a single source sample, sequenced in a study of cytotoxic CD8 clonotypes in ibrutinib-treated CLL. TCRdb keeps only in-frame clones here, not all; method: immunoSEQ multiplex PCR. This table has some 70,000 clones, 75% to 95% appearing once. This material consisted of PBMCs, taken after 12 months of ibrutinib treatment. These receptors originate from a human donor with chronic lymphocytic leukemia.

This chain joins TRBV5-1 and TRBJ1-3; no firm D call. CDR3 size: 16 residues. Germline values: CDR1 SGHRS, CDR2 YFSETQ. Trimming took 3 bases from V and 0 from J, leaving 13 bases between them. The CDR3 DNA is TGCGCCAGCAGCTCAATGAACGGTCTCTCTGGAAACACCATATATTTT. Translated: CASSSMNGLSGNTIYF.

The chain joins TRBV7-2 to TRBJ2-7, with a weak D call TRBD1 (5 bases). The CDR3 has 14 amino acids. V lost 1 base, J lost 6 bases, and 13 bases lay in between. Per the germline V gene, CDR1 is SGHTA and CDR2 is FQGNSA. The CDR3 coding sequence is TGTGCCAGCAGCTTAGAGGCAGGGCCTGGCGAGCAGTACTTC. This encodes CASSLEAGPGEQYF.

The chain combines TRBV6-5 with TRBJ1-4; no clear D. The V end was cut by 7 bases, the J end by 1 base, with 7 bases between. This CDR3 contains 13 residues. CDR1 is MNHEY, CDR2 SVGAGI, per germline. CDR3 loop: CASKQITNEKLFF. The CDR3 nucleotides read TGTGCCAGCAAGCAGATAACTAATGAAAAACTGTTTTTT.

The chain joins TRBV7-3 to TRBJ2-1, with 8 bases that match TRBD2. This CDR3 region has 14 residues. Germline V gene data show CDR1 as SGHTA and CDR2 as FQGTGA. The V gene end was trimmed by 2 bases and the J gene end by 6 bases; junction bases not matched to a gene: 3. In nucleotides, the CDR3 is TGTGCCAGCAGCTTATCCAGCGGGAGCAATGAGCAGTTCTTC. It specifies CASSLSSGSNEQFF.

This clone was observed once. The gene calls are TRBV6-1 and TRBJ1-2; 9 bases match TRBD1. Per germline, CDR1 MNHNS and CDR2 SASEGT. The ends lost 4 bases at V and 2 bases at J; junction bases unmatched: 2. This CDR3 is built from 14 residues. The DNA of the CDR3 is TGTGCCAGCAGTGTAGGACAGGGGAACTATGGCTACACCTTC. Amino acid sequence: CASSVGQGNYGYTF.

The V and J genes are TRBV5-6 and TRBJ1-5; tentatively, D is TRBD1 (5 bases). The CDR3 extends over 15 amino acids. Trimming removed 1 base from V and 1 base from J, with 9 bases in between. Germline lookup yields CDR1 SGHDT and CDR2 YYEEEE. The CDR3 DNA follows: TGTGCCAGCAGCTTGATGGGGCCCAGCAATCAGCCCCAGCATTTT. Translated, it gives CASSLMGPSNQPQHF.

The chain is built from TRBV5-1 and TRBJ2-2; perhaps TRBD2 as D (5 bases). The CDR3 contains 14 residues. Germline V gene sequence: CDR1 SGHRS, CDR2 YFSETQ. V was pared by 3 bases and J by 0 bases, with 6 bases between. The CDR3 here is CASSSTTNTGELFF. Written as DNA, the CDR3 is TGCGCCAGCAGCTCGACTACGAACACCGGGGAGCTGTTTTTT.

The chain couples TRBV6-5 to TRBJ1-5; 8 nucleotides line up with TRBD1. The CDR3 loop spans 16 amino acids. Germline V gene lookup returns CDR1 MNHEY and CDR2 SVGAGI. V shed 0 bases and J 6 bases; nucleotides not matched to a gene: 7. As DNA, the CDR3 is TGTGCCAGCAGTTACTCGGGTCAGGGGGCCGGTCAGCCCCAGCATTTT. Residues: CASSYSGQGAGQPQHF.

The chain is built from TRBV11-3 and TRBJ2-7; D gene unclear. The CDR3 consists of 14 residues. CDR1 and CDR2 from the germline V gene are SGHNT and YENEEA. V was cut by 4 bases and J by 2 bases, with 12 bases left in between. The CDR3 reads CASSSPFRAYEQYF. CDR3 nucleotides: TGTGCCAGCAGCTCACCCTTTCGAGCCTACGAGCAGTACTTC.

This clone occurred a few times. The chain has TRBV21-1 and TRBJ1-2; TRBD1 was called by the table and not checked on the DNA. TRBV21-1 represents a pseudogene. The CDR3 totals 14 residues. For the CDR3, the DNA is TGTGCCAGCAGCAAAGCGCTTGCAGGCTTAGGCTACACCTTC. Translating gives CASSKALAGLGYTF.

This clone was seen just once. CDR3 DNA: TGTGCCAGCATTGAGAGGCTGAACACTGAAGCTTTCTTT. Its translation is CASIERLNTEAFF. The V call is TRBV2, the J call TRBJ1-1; no clear D. Germline CDR1 SNHLY, CDR2 FYNNEI. Trimming removed 7 bases from V and 0 bases from J, with 9 bases in between. This CDR3 contains 13 residues.

The J gene is TRBJ2-7, the V gene TRBV5-5; TRBD2 matches 7 bases. The V gene end was trimmed by 3 bases and the J gene end by 4 bases; junction bases not matched to a gene: 4. The CDR3 sequence is 13 residues long. Germline assignment: CDR1 SGHKS and CDR2 YYEKEE (reference sequence). The CDR3 sequence: CASSSGLTYEQYF. The CDR3 DNA sequence: TGTGCCAGCAGCTCGGGACTAACTTACGAGCAGTACTTC.

The chain has TRBV28 and TRBJ1-1; D might be TRBD1 (5 bases). The CDR3 totals 16 residues. Trimming stripped 5 bases from V and 0 bases from J, with 16 bases between. Germline V gene data show CDR1 as MDHEN and CDR2 as SYDVKM. Here the CDR3 DNA reads TGTGCCAGCAGTCCCCCACGGACAAGGTTGAACACTGAAGCTTTCTTT. Translation: CASSPPRTRLNTEAFF.

This chain joins TRBV27 and TRBJ2-1; TRBD2 is a possible D gene (6 bases). Germline CDR1 is MNHEY and CDR2 is SMNVEV (reference sequence). Trimming shortened V by 5 bases and J by 3 bases, and 8 bases separated the two germline ends. This CDR3 region has 13 residues. CDR3 nucleotides: TGTGCCAGCAGTCGGGGGATCTACAATGAGCAGTTCTTC. It encodes CASSRGIYNEQFF.

With regard to this clone: This specimen includes other DNA sequences encoding the same CDR3. The V gene is TRBV2, the J gene TRBJ1-5; D is perhaps TRBD1 (5 bases). V was shortened by 1 base and J by 1 base, with 5 bases between the two germline ends. CDR3 length: 14 amino acids. Germline V gives CDR1 SNHLY, CDR2 FYNNEI. CDR3: CASSEGQSNQPQHF. CDR3 nucleotides: TGTGCCAGCAGTGAAGGACAGAGCAATCAGCCCCAGCATTTT.

The V and J genes are TRBV5-8 and TRBJ1-1; D possibly corresponds to TRBD1 (6 bases). The length of the CDR3 is 16 residues. V was shortened by 2 bases and J by 5 bases, with 19 bases between the two germline ends. The V gene's germline CDR1 is SGHTS and CDR2 YDEGEE. This CDR3 is CASSLQTRTEKTEAFF. In DNA form, the CDR3 reads TGTGCCAGCAGCTTACAAACAAGGACAGAAAAGACTGAAGCTTTCTTT.

The sample holds one count of this clone. The chain uses TRBV19 and TRBJ1-5, with 7 bases lining up with TRBD1. This CDR3 has 13 residues. Germline lookup yields CDR1 LNHDA and CDR2 SQIVND (reference sequence). The V gene end was trimmed by 3 bases and the J gene end by 4 bases; junction bases not matched to a gene: 0. As DNA, the CDR3 is TGTGCCAGTAGTATGACAGGGAATCAGCCCCAGCATTTT. This sequence encodes CASSMTGNQPQHF.

The V and J genes are TRBV18 and TRBJ1-1; 7 positions agree with TRBD1. Germline-derived CDR1 and CDR2 are KGHSH and LQKENI. This CDR3 has 16 amino acids. Unmatched junction bases numbered 10, after V lost 1 base and J lost 5 bases. In DNA, the CDR3 is TGTGCCAGCTCACCACAGATTTCGCAGGGGGAGACTGAAGCTTTCTTT. Protein product: CASSPQISQGETEAFF.

This clone has just one count. V gene TRBV6-5 combines with J gene TRBJ1-4, with 7 bases that match TRBD1. This CDR3 comprises 15 residues. Germline CDR1 is MNHEY and CDR2 is SVGAGI. The ends lost 4 bases at V and 6 bases at J; junction bases unmatched: 8. The CDR3 protein is CASSSPHRGDEKLFF. CDR3 nucleotide sequence: TGTGCCAGCAGTTCCCCCCACAGGGGAGATGAAAAACTGTTTTTT.

V gene TRBV6-5 combines with J gene TRBJ1-1, with D tentatively TRBD1 (6 bases). The CDR3 totals 15 residues. The germline V gene encodes CDR1 MNHEY and CDR2 SVGAGI. Trimming removed 5 bases from V and 2 bases from J, with 15 bases in between. The CDR3, as DNA: TGTGCCAGCAGTCCACGGGACACCCGAAACACTGAAGCTTTCTTT. Residues: CASSPRDTRNTEAFF.

The J gene is TRBJ1-1, the V gene TRBV5-1, with D perhaps TRBD1 (5 bases). Trimming took off 4 bases at V and 0 bases at J, with 16 bases between the two ends. This CDR3 spans 16 amino acids. CDR1 is SGHRS and CDR2 is YFSETQ in the germline V gene. Written as DNA, the CDR3 is TGCGCCAGCAGCCCCAGCAGGGTGCACCTGAACACTGAAGCTTTCTTT. Protein sequence: CASSPSRVHLNTEAFF.

The chain uses TRBV7-9 and TRBJ2-3, with D perhaps TRBD1 or TRBD2 (7 bases each). The CDR3 is 15 amino acids. V was cut by 4 bases and J by 4 bases, with 15 bases left in between. Per germline, CDR1 SEHNR and CDR2 FQNEAQ (reference sequence). The CDR3 coding sequence is TGTGCCAGCAGCTGGGGGGAGGGGGCCGCAGATACGCAGTATTTT. This translates into CASSWGEGAADTQYF.